The TCR beta chain described here comes from a study of T cells in Graves' hyperthyroidism and ophthalmopathy. This clonotype was recorded many times. TCR beta CDR3 regions were amplified from RNA transcripts. The TCR CDR3 first-round RT-PCR relied on the HTBI primer set. TCRdb re-derived calls from the multiplex PCR reads in MiXCR, one entry per CDR3 protein. The sample comprises fewer than 250,000 distinct CDR3 sequences, less than 20% of which are singletons, and less than 35% rests with the top ten. Germline CDR1 is GTSNPN and CDR2 is SVGIG (reference sequence). Trimming removed 4 bases at V and 2 bases at J, with 13 bases between. The length of the CDR3 is 14 residues.

This sequence originates from a woman in her late teens or twenties with Graves' ophthalmopathy. The sample comprised blood. The V and J genes are TRBV30 and TRBJ2-3; D unresolved. The CDR3 nucleotides read TGTGCCTGGACCCCCCCCATATTCACAGATACGCAGTATTTT. Residues: CAWTPPIFTDTQYF.